Sequencing of this T cell receptor beta chain was carried out in a study of T cell clusters in autoimmune cytopenias. General study findings and limits: The T cell clusters came from computational analysis alone and lack functional validation. Clustering suggested that physiological T cell clusters were missing in primary autoimmune cytopenia patients. Healthy donors had approximately 3.1-fold more exclusive TRB clusters than active autoimmune hepatitis patients.

This clonotype is called large based on its frequency. Its specificity is unknown. Some 34,000 genome equivalents of blood DNA were amplified for TRB. TRB was amplified by touch-down multiplex PCR, primer pools A and B combined. One entry per CDR3 protein, without DNA, is what TCRdb gives after re-calling the multiplex PCR reads. With around 5,900 distinct CDR3 sequences in the sample, the ten largest clones hold approximately 8.8%. Germline CDR1 SQVTM, CDR2 ANQGSEA. CDR3 length: 13 amino acids. The sample was peripheral blood. The clonotype comes from a human donor with an autoimmune cytopenia or autoimmune hepatitis (not recorded which). The rearrangement links TRBV29-1 to TRBJ2-3; TCRdb names TRBD1, which stays unverified in the absence of DNA. Here the CDR3 reads CSVGMGTTDTQYF.